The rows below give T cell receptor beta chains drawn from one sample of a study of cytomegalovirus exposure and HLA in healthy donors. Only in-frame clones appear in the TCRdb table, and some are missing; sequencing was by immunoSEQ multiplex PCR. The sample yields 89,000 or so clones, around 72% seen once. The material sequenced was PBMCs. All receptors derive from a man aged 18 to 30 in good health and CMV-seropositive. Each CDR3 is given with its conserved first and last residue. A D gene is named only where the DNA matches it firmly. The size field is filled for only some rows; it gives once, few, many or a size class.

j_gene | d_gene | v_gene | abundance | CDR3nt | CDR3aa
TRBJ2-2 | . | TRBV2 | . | TGTGCCAGCAGTGAAGCACCCAGGGAAACCGGGGAGCTGTTTTTT | CASSEAPRETGELFF
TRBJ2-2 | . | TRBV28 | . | TGTGCCAGCAGCCCCAGAGGGCTAGCGTCGGTCGGGGAGCTGTTTTTT | CASSPRGLASVGELFF
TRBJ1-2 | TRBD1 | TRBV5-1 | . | TGCGCCAGCAGCCTAACGTCGGGACAGGGAAACTATGGCTACACCTTC | CASSLTSGQGNYGYTF
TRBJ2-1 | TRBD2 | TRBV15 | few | TGTGCCACGGAGAGCGGGGGGGCCACAAATGAGCAGTTCTTC | CATESGGATNEQFF
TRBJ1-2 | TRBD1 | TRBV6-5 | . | TGTGCCAGCAGTTACTCGATACAGGGGGGCGGTGGCTACACCTTC | CASSYSIQGGGGYTF
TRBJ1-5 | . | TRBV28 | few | TGTGCCAGCAGTTTAGTAGGCGGTCAGCCCCAGCATTTT | CASSLVGGQPQHF
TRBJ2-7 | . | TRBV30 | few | TGTGCCTGGAGTCTCAGGACCGGGGATTACGAGCAGTACTTC | CAWSLRTGDYEQYF
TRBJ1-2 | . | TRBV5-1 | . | TGCGCCAGCAGCCGGGAGGGCAGGGGATTGGACTATGGCTACACCTTC | CASSREGRGLDYGYTF
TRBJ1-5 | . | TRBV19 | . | TGTGCCAGTAGTCCAGTGCAGGGGAGCGGCAATCAGCCCCAGCATTTT | CASSPVQGSGNQPQHF
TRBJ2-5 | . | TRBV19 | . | TGTGCCAGTAGTATAGGGGGGGGCCTCCAAGAGACCCAGTACTTC | CASSIGGGLQETQYF
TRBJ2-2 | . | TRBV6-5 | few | TGTGCCAGCTCCCCTATTTACACCGGGGAGCTGTTTTTT | CASSPIYTGELFF
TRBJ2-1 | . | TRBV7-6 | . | TGTGCCAGCAGCCCGCCGGGGTACTCCAATGAGCAGTTCTTC | CASSPPGYSNEQFF
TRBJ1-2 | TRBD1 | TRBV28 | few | TGTGCCAGCAGTCCGACAGGGGGTAGCTATGGCTACACCTTC | CASSPTGGSYGYTF
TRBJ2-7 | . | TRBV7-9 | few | TGTGCCAGCAGCTTAGTAGTGTCGAGCGAGCAGTACTTC | CASSLVVSSEQYF
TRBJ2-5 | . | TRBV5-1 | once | TGCGCCAGCAGCTTGGGGGGGCGCAGGGAGGAGACCCAGTACTTC | CASSLGGRREETQYF
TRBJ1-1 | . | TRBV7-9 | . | TGTGCCAGCACCCCAGGGGTGAACACTGAAGCTTTCTTT | CASTPGVNTEAFF
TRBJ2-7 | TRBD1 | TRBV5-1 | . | TGCGCCAGCAGCCCCCGGACAGGAAACGTCTACGAGCAGTACTTC | CASSPRTGNVYEQYF